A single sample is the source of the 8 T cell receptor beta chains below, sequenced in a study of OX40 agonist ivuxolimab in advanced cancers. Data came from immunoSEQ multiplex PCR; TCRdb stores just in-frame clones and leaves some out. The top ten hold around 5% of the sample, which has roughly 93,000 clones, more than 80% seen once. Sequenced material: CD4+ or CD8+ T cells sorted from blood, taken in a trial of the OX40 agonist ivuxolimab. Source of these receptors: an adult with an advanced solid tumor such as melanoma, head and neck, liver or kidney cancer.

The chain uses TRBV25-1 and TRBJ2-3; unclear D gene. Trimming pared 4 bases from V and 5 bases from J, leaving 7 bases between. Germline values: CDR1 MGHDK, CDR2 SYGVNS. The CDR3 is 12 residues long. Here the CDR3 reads CASSGSGDTQYF. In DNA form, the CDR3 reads TGTGCCAGCAGTGGCTCGGGAGATACGCAGTATTTT.

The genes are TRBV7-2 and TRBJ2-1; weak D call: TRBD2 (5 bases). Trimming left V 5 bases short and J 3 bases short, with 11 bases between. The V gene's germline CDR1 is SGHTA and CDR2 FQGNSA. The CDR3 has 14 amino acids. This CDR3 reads CASSPRGNYNEQFF. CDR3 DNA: TGTGCCAGCAGCCCCCGAGGGAACTACAATGAGCAGTTCTTC. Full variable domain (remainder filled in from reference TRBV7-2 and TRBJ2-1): GAGVSQSPSNKVTEKGKDVELRCDPISGHTALYWYRQSLGQGLEFLIYFQGNSAPDKSGLPSDRFSAERTGGSVSTLTIQRTQQEDSAVYLCASSPRGNYNEQFFGPGTRLTVL.

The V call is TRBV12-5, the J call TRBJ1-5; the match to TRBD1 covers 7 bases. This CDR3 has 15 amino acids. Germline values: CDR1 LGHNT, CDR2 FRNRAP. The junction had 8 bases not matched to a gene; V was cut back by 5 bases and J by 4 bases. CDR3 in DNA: TGTGCTAGTGGTCGAGATGGGACAGCAAATCAGCCCCAGCATTTT. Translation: CASGRDGTANQPQHF.

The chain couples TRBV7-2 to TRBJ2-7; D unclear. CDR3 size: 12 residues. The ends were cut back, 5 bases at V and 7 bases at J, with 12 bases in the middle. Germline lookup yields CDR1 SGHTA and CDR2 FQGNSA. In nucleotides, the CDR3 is TGTGCCAGCAGCCCCGCGCCCGGGGAGCAGTACTTC. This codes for CASSPAPGEQYF.

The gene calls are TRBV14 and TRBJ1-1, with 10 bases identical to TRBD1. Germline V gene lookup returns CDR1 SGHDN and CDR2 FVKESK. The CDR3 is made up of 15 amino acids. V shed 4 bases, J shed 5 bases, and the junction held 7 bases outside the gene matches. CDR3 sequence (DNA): TGTGCCAGCAGCCCCCGACAGGGGGCAGGGACTGAAGCTTTCTTT. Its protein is CASSPRQGAGTEAFF.

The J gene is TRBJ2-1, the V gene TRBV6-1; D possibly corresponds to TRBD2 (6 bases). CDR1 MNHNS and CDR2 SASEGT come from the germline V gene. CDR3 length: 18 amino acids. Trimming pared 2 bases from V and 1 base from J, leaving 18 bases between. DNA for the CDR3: TGTGCCAGCAGTGAATCGGTTTGGGAGGCGAAATCCTACAATGAGCAGTTCTTC. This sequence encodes CASSESVWEAKSYNEQFF.

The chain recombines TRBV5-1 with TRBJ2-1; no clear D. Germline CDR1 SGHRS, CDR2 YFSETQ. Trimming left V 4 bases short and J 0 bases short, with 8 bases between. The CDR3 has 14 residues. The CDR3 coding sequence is TGCGCCAGCAGCAAGTCTTCCTCCTACAATGAGCAGTTCTTC. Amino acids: CASSKSSSYNEQFF.

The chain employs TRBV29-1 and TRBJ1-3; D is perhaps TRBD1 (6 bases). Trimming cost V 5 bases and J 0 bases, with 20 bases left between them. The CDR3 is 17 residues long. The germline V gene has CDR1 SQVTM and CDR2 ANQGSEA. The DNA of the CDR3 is TGCAGCGTTCCCGGGACCGGGACAACCGACTCTGGAAACACCATATATTTT. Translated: CSVPGTGTTDSGNTIYF.